The T cell receptor (beta chain) under discussion was sequenced for a study of blood T cells in healthy people across ages. The authors ran a second PCR of roughly 6 to 11 cycles using a sample-barcoded 5' primer and a J-beta primer mix. TCRdb reprocessed the 5' RACE reads via MiXCR and lists one record per CDR3 protein. The sample includes approximately 850,000 distinct CDR3 sequences, roughly 50% of them seen just once. As for this clonotype: The DNA is omitted, as the CDR3 cannot be located on it reliably, and the CDR3 follows TCRdb's listing.

The CDR3 numbers 14 amino acids, ends counted. CDR1 and CDR2 from the germline V gene are MNHEY and SVGAGI. Sequenced: blood. The V and J genes are TRBV6-5 and TRBJ2-5; TRBD1, the D gene given by the table, was not confirmed from the DNA. The TCR was taken from a man younger than 45 in good health. The CDR3: CASSTSGAKETQYF.